This T cell receptor (beta chain) was recorded in a study of CD8+ T cells in alopecia areata. General study points: Administration of tofacitinib significantly diminished scalp clonality and expanded CD8+ clones within the top 100. For baseline CD8+ expansion, any link to response stays uncertain with one nonresponder.

Per the germline V gene, CDR1 is MNHEY and CDR2 is SMNVEV (reference sequence). CDR3 length equals 16 residues. The V segment lost 6 bases and the J segment 5 bases; nucleotides outside the gene matches: 15. Reverse transcribed after extraction, RNA yielded cDNA as the sequencing template. Assay: immunoSEQ multiplex PCR; the TCRdb copy retains only in-frame clones and omits some. The sample lists some 110,000 clones, 58% occurring once. Treatment reported: oral pan-JAK inhibitor, 5-10 mg twice daily. PBMC-derived CD4+ and CD8+ T cells were sorted. Details on this clone: Its antigen is unidentified.

V and J are TRBV27 and TRBJ1-2; 7 bases align to TRBD1. The sequencing here drew on CD8+ T cells sorted from blood, taken at week 4, from a patient treated with tofacitinib. This receptor was obtained from a human donor with alopecia areata. CDR3 nucleotide sequence: TGTGCCAGCAGCCAGACAGGGACCCCTTCCTGGTATGGCTACACCTTC. Its protein is CASSQTGTPSWYGYTF.